Below, 28 T cell receptor beta chains from the same sample are listed, as sequenced in a study of blood T cell repertoires in COVID-19. Assay: immunoSEQ multiplex PCR; the TCRdb copy retains only in-frame clones and omits some. The data hold 200,000 to 300,000 clones, with roughly 89% observed a single time. Input material: PBMCs or T cells enriched from blood (not recorded which). The receptors derive from a woman in her thirties with acute COVID-19.

The chain joins TRBV29-1 to TRBJ1-4; D might be TRBD1 (6 bases). The CDR3 loop spans 13 amino acids. Germline CDR1 SQVTM, CDR2 ANQGSEA. The ends were cut back, 2 bases at V and 13 bases at J, with 17 bases in the middle. CDR3 coding DNA: TGCAGCGTTGAATACCAGGGGCAGGGGACACTGTTTTTT. This translates into CSVEYQGQGTLFF.

CDR3 coding DNA: TGCGCCAGCAGCTGGGGACAGCGGCACTCTGGAAACACCATATATTTT. Its translation: CASSWGQRHSGNTIYF. The chain combines TRBV5-1 with TRBJ1-3, with TRBD1 identical over 7 bases. Per germline, CDR1 SGHRS and CDR2 YFSETQ. V lost 3 bases, J lost 0 bases, and 6 bases stayed unmatched. This CDR3 contains 16 residues.

This clone was observed once. The chain joins TRBV15 to TRBJ2-2; 7 nucleotides agree with TRBD2. Per the germline V gene, CDR1 is LNHNV and CDR2 is YYDKDF (reference sequence). The V and J ends lost 4 bases and 6 bases, in that order; junction bases with no gene match: 11. This CDR3 has 16 amino acids. The CDR3 DNA reads TGTGCCACCAGCACGACCCTGTGGGGGGGGGCCGGGGAGCTGTTTTTT. This encodes CATSTTLWGGAGELFF.

The J gene is TRBJ2-1, the V gene TRBV29-1; 10 nucleotides agree with TRBD1. J was trimmed by 4 bases and V by 7 bases; bases with no gene match: 7. This CDR3 spans 14 amino acids. Germline values: CDR1 SQVTM, CDR2 ANQGSEA. The CDR3 region is CSATGTGVYNEQFF. The CDR3 region has the DNA TGCAGCGCGACCGGGACAGGGGTATACAATGAGCAGTTCTTC.

This chain connects TRBV9 to TRBJ2-2, with 9 bases that match TRBD1. Germline V CDR1 and CDR2: SGDLS, YYNGEE. The CDR3 covers 18 residues. V trimming: 0 bases; J trimming: 4 bases; junction bases outside the gene matches: 10. CDR3: CASSVESGQGGSTGELFF. CDR3 bases: TGTGCCAGCAGCGTAGAGTCGGGACAGGGTGGAAGCACCGGGGAGCTGTTTTTT.

In this sample, this clone turned up once. The chain links TRBV30 to TRBJ1-5, with 7 bases fitting TRBD1. The CDR3 length is 13 residues. V lost 4 bases, J lost 4 bases, and 4 bases stayed unmatched. Germline CDR1 reads GTSNPN; CDR2 reads SVGIG (reference sequence). The CDR3: CAWNDRVNQPQHF. The DNA of the CDR3 is TGTGCCTGGAATGACAGGGTAAATCAGCCCCAGCATTTT. The whole variable domain, filled in from reference TRBV30 and TRBJ1-5, reads SQTIHQWPATLVQPVGSPLSLECTVEGTSNPNLYWYRQAAGRGLQLLFYSVGIGQISSEVPQNLSASRPQDRQFILSSKKLLLSDSGFYLCAWNDRVNQPQHFGDGTRLSIL.

This clone was seen a single time. The gene calls are TRBV19 and TRBJ2-7, with D possibly matching TRBD1 (7 bases). The V end was cut by 6 bases, the J end by 0 bases, with 9 bases between. The CDR3 totals 13 residues. Germline CDR1 and CDR2: LNHDA and SQIVND (reference sequence). The chain's CDR3 is CASSRGASYEQYF. The CDR3 DNA follows: TGTGCCAGTAGCAGGGGGGCCTCCTACGAGCAGTACTTC. Complete variable domain (other parts from reference TRBV19 and TRBJ2-7): DGGITQSPKYLFRKEGQNVTLSCEQNLNHDAMYWYRQDPGQGLRLIYYSQIVNDFQKGDIAEGYSVSREKKESFPLTVTSAQKNPTAFYLCASSRGASYEQYFGPGTRLTVT.

The chain carries TRBV6-4 and TRBJ2-3; TRBD2 agrees at 7 bases. Germline lookup yields CDR1 MRHNA and CDR2 SNTAGT. The CDR3 has 15 amino acids. V shed 5 bases, J shed 2 bases, and the junction held 7 bases outside the gene matches. The CDR3 reads CASSPSGAFTDTQYF. CDR3 sequence (DNA): TGTGCCAGCAGTCCCAGCGGGGCCTTCACAGATACGCAGTATTTT.

As to this clone: This same CDR3 is encoded by further DNA sequences in the sample. The rearrangement links TRBV9 to TRBJ2-1; TRBD2 aligns across 7 bases. The V gene's germline CDR1 is SGDLS and CDR2 YYNGEE. The junction had 3 bases not matched to a gene; V was cut back by 0 bases and J by 0 bases. The length of the CDR3 is 16 residues. CDR3 protein: CASSVGGGSSYNEQFF. The DNA of the CDR3 is TGTGCCAGCAGCGTAGGGGGGGGAAGCTCCTACAATGAGCAGTTCTTC.

The V gene is TRBV5-5, the J gene TRBJ2-5, with 10 bases matching TRBD1. Unmatched junction bases numbered 4, after V lost 4 bases and J lost 7 bases. The CDR3 loop spans 13 amino acids. Germline loops: CDR1 SGHKS, CDR2 YYEKEE (reference sequence). This CDR3 reads CASSTGQGGTQYF. The CDR3 DNA sequence: TGTGCCAGCAGCACAGGACAGGGGGGGACCCAGTACTTC.

The chain combines TRBV15 with TRBJ2-3; D may be TRBD1 (6 bases). This CDR3 region has 17 residues. Germline V gene sequence: CDR1 LNHNV, CDR2 YYDKDF (reference sequence). The V end lost 4 bases, the J end lost 0 bases, and 17 bases lay between the germline ends. The CDR3 DNA follows: TGTGCCACCAGCAAAATCCGGGACACCACTAGCACAGATACGCAGTATTTT. Its translation: CATSKIRDTTSTDTQYF.

Comment on this clone: Within the sample, other DNA sequences also encode this same CDR3. V gene TRBV9 combines with J gene TRBJ2-7; possible D gene TRBD2, 5 bases. The V end was cut by 3 bases, the J end by 7 bases, with 14 bases between. Germline V gene data show CDR1 as SGDLS and CDR2 as YYNGEE. This CDR3 region has 13 residues. CDR3 DNA: TGTGCCAGCAGCGAACAGCAGTCGGGGGAGCAGTACTTC. Its translation: CASSEQQSGEQYF.

The genes are TRBV5-4 and TRBJ2-1; D remains ambiguous. The CDR3 has 15 residues. Germline V gene lookup returns CDR1 SGHNT and CDR2 YYREEE (reference sequence). Trimming took off 2 bases at V and 3 bases at J, with 12 bases between the two ends. The CDR3: CASSFGQADYNEQFF. The CDR3 DNA follows: TGTGCCAGCAGCTTCGGCCAGGCCGACTACAATGAGCAGTTCTTC.

The V call is TRBV18, the J call TRBJ1-5; tentative D call: TRBD1 (6 bases). Germline CDR1 KGHSH, CDR2 LQKENI. The CDR3 length is 15 residues. Trimming stripped 4 bases from V and 2 bases from J, with 12 bases between. Written as DNA, the CDR3 is TGTGCCAGCTCACTGGACAGTGGGGGCAATCAGCCCCAGCATTTT. This sequence encodes CASSLDSGGNQPQHF.

V is TRBV9 and J is TRBJ1-4, with D possibly being TRBD1 (5 bases). Trimming shortened V by 3 bases and J by 8 bases, and 20 bases separated the two germline ends. The CDR3 contains 16 residues. CDR1 and CDR2 from the germline V gene are SGDLS and YYNGEE. The CDR3 reads CASSARMSGKNEKLFF. The CDR3 coding sequence is TGTGCCAGCAGCGCTCGAATGTCAGGGAAAAACGAAAAACTGTTTTTT.

The chain couples TRBV10-1 to TRBJ2-5; D possibly corresponds to TRBD1 (6 bases). Trimming left V 6 bases short and J 7 bases short, with 15 bases between. CDR1 WNHNN and CDR2 SYGVQD come from the germline V gene (reference sequence). This CDR3 contains 13 residues. CDR3 in amino acids: CASSANRDATQYF. The CDR3 nucleotides are TGCGCCAGCAGCGCGAACAGGGACGCGACCCAGTACTTC.

This chain connects TRBV19 to TRBJ1-5, with 7 nucleotides matching TRBD1. There are 14 residues in the CDR3. The ends lost 6 bases at V and 6 bases at J; junction bases unmatched: 8. Looked up from germline, CDR1 is LNHDA and CDR2 is SQIVND (reference sequence). The CDR3 DNA reads TGTGCCAGTAGAGACAGGGTGTCCAGTCAGCCCCAGCATTTT. Protein: CASRDRVSSQPQHF.

V and J are TRBV28 and TRBJ1-2; possibly TRBD1 for D (6 bases). CDR1 is MDHEN, CDR2 SYDVKM, per germline. Trimming stripped 7 bases from V and 4 bases from J, with 16 bases between. This CDR3 region has 14 residues. The CDR3 DNA reads TGTGCCAGCATCGCCGGGGGGGCTGGCTATGGCTACACCTTC. Its translation is CASIAGGAGYGYTF.

The chain is built from TRBV7-3 and TRBJ2-5, with no clear D. The length of the CDR3 is 13 residues. Trimming took off 5 bases at V and 0 bases at J, with 7 bases between the two ends. Germline loops: CDR1 SGHTA, CDR2 FQGTGA. The CDR3 nucleotides are TGTGCCAGCAGCCCTGCGAACCAAGAGACCCAGTACTTC. Protein: CASSPANQETQYF.

In this sample, this clone turned up many times. This chain uses TRBV24-1 with TRBJ2-7; no clear D. The CDR3 loop spans 12 amino acids. The germline gives CDR1 KGHDR, CDR2 SFDVKD. V was shortened by 3 bases and J by 3 bases, with 5 bases between the two germline ends. CDR3 residues: CATSDRSYEQYF. The CDR3, as DNA: TGTGCCACCAGTGATAGGAGCTACGAGCAGTACTTC.

CDR3 DNA: TGTGCCAGCTCACCACGGGACAGGGACTATCAGCCCCAGCATTTT. Translated, it gives CASSPRDRDYQPQHF. The chain uses TRBV18 and TRBJ1-5, with 9 bases that match TRBD1. The germline gives CDR1 KGHSH, CDR2 LQKENI. The CDR3 spans 15 residues. V lost 1 base, J lost 5 bases, and 3 bases stayed unmatched.

The gene calls are TRBV18 and TRBJ1-3, with TRBD1 matching 7 bases. Germline V gene lookup returns CDR1 KGHSH and CDR2 LQKENI. V lost 0 bases, J lost 3 bases, and 2 bases stayed unmatched. This CDR3 spans 15 amino acids. The CDR3 sequence: CASSPPTGIGNTIYF. CDR3 DNA sequence: TGTGCCAGCTCACCACCGACAGGGATTGGAAACACCATATATTTT.

This chain connects TRBV9 to TRBJ2-5; maybe TRBD1 (5 bases). This CDR3 contains 14 residues. Trimming left V 3 bases short and J 4 bases short, with 13 bases between. CDR1 is SGDLS and CDR2 is YYNGEE in the germline V gene. CDR3: CASSEGPSRETQYF. As DNA, the CDR3 is TGTGCCAGCAGCGAGGGGCCTAGTCGAGAGACCCAGTACTTC. The full variable domain, rest sourced from reference TRBV9 and TRBJ2-5, is DSGVTQTPKHLITATGQRVTLRCSPRSGDLSVYWYQQSLDQGLQFLIQYYNGEERAKGNILERFSAQQFPDLHSELNLSSLELGDSALYFCASSEGPSRETQYFGPGTRLLVL.

The rearrangement links TRBV10-3 to TRBJ1-1; D not certain. The germline gives CDR1 ENHRY, CDR2 SYGVKD. CDR3 size: 15 residues. Trimming took 0 bases from V and 0 from J, leaving 8 bases between them. CDR3 sequence (DNA): TGTGCCATCAGTGAGTCCGAGTTGTTGAACACTGAAGCTTTCTTT. Its protein product is CAISESELLNTEAFF.

The chain employs TRBV5-1 and TRBJ2-7, with a weak D call TRBD2 (5 bases). The CDR3 is 15 amino acids. Germline CDR1 SGHRS, CDR2 YFSETQ. Trimming stripped 0 bases from V and 0 bases from J, with 10 bases between. CDR3 bases: TGCGCCAGCAGCTTGGCAGCAGGACTCTCCTACGAGCAGTACTTC. The encoded protein is CASSLAAGLSYEQYF.

V is TRBV14 and J is TRBJ1-1; D uncertain. The CDR3 spans 13 residues. V lost 5 bases to trimming and J lost 4 bases, with 11 bases between them. Germline V gene data show CDR1 as SGHDN and CDR2 as FVKESK. The CDR3 nucleotides are TGTGCCAGCAGCGTCCGGGGTCTCACTGAAGCTTTCTTT. This encodes CASSVRGLTEAFF.

As concerns this clone: This sample also contains other DNA sequences that code for the same CDR3. The chain carries TRBV7-9 and TRBJ1-5; possible D gene TRBD1, 6 bases. Germline CDR1 and CDR2: SEHNR and FQNEAQ (reference sequence). The CDR3 is 14 amino acids. Trimming removed 1 base at V and 2 bases at J, with 6 bases between. CDR3 sequence: CASSLGQGNQPQHF. Written as DNA, the CDR3 is TGTGCCAGCAGCTTAGGACAGGGCAATCAGCCCCAGCATTTT.

This sequence joins TRBV20-1 and TRBJ2-7; D uncertain. Germline V lookup: CDR1 DFQATT, CDR2 SNEGSKA (reference sequence). CDR3 length: 11 residues. V lost 8 bases and J lost 7, with 15 bases in between. The CDR3 DNA follows: TGCAGTCCTACGCTATTACGGGAGCAGTACTTC. Protein: CSPTLLREQYF.